This T cell receptor (beta chain) was sequenced for a study of early T cells in non-severe SARS-CoV-2 infection. Study at large: Alpha and beta chains were unpaired, from unsorted whole-blood bulk RNA. Study-wide findings and caveats: Lookups in VDJdb leaned toward anti-spike CD8 responses and missed private and CD4 specificities.

As part of library construction, unique molecular identifiers were attached to individual cDNA molecules. TCRdb itself ran the 5' RACE reads through MiXCR, one entry per CDR3 protein. The repertoire has around 61,000 distinct CDR3 sequences, around an eighth of them found once; the top ten carry 2.9%. This clonotype was observed at least ten times. Its specificity is not known. The sequencing input was whole blood. This clonotype originated in an adult who was a healthcare worker with PCR-confirmed SARS-CoV-2 infection or an uninfected control (not recorded which).

Here the CDR3 reads CASSFARALYNEQFF. The CDR3 coding sequence is TGTGCCAGCAGCTTCGCCCGGGCCCTTTACAATGAGCAGTTCTTC. The V call is TRBV5-4, the J call TRBJ2-1; unclear D gene. The length of the CDR3 is 15 residues. Trimming removed 2 bases at V and 4 bases at J, with 13 bases between. The germline V gene has CDR1 SGHNT and CDR2 YYREEE (reference sequence).